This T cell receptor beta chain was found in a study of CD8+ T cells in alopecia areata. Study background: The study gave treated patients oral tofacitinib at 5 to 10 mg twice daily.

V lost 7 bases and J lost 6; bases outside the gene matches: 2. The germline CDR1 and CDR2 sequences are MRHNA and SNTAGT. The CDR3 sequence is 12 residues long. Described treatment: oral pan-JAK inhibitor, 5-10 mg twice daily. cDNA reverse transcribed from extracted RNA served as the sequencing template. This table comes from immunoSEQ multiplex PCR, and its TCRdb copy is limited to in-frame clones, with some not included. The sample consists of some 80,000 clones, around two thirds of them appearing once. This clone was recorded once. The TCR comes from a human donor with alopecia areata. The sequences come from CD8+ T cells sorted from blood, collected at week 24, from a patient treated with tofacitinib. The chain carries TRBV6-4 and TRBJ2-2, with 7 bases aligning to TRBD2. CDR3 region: CASTSGAGELFF. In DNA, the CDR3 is TGTGCCAGCACAAGCGGGGCCGGGGAGCTGTTTTTT.